This record looks at one T cell receptor beta chain sequence and its context. What it binds is unknown. This specimen belongs to a study of cytomegalovirus exposure and HLA in healthy donors. About the research overall: Among the 398 donors who were genotyped, 70% to 90% fell in the genetic ancestry cluster that is associated with self-reported Caucasian donors.

Points from the study as a whole: When a later analysis compared HLA-associated TCR beta chains with equally common others, the HLA-associated chains turned out to be more clonally expanded and to have lower generation probabilities. Many donors shared some public TCRs, even though most TCR sequences were rare.

PCR involved 60 Vbeta and 13 Jbeta primers. Profiled with immunoSEQ multiplex PCR; TCRdb holds only in-frame clones, not every one. Found here are tens of thousands of clones; the top ten clones hold 11%. The V gene's germline CDR1 is MNHEY and CDR2 SVGAGI. This CDR3 spans 13 amino acids. The junction had 9 bases not matched to a gene; V was cut back by 8 bases and J by 5 bases. V usage is TRBV6-5 and J usage is TRBJ2-7; 7 bases fit TRBD2. The sequenced sample was PBMCs. The receptor was isolated from a woman in her 50s in good health and CMV-seropositive. CDR3 nucleotide sequence: TGTGCCAGCTCCAGCGGGGTTCGACACGAGCAGTACTTC. The encoded protein is CASSSGVRHEQYF.